These 3 T cell receptor beta chains were all obtained from the same sample, sequenced in a study of T cell responses to AZD1222 COVID-19 vaccine. This table comes from immunoSEQ multiplex PCR, and its TCRdb copy is limited to in-frame clones, with some not included. The sample has roughly 100,000 clones, around 91% seen once. The sequencing used peripheral blood, collected on day 0 of AZD1222 vaccination. Receptor source: an adult in good health.

Only one count was recorded for this clone. The chain couples TRBV30 to TRBJ1-6, with D possibly being TRBD1 (5 bases). Germline CDR1 reads GTSNPN; CDR2 reads SVGIG (reference sequence). The length of the CDR3 is 12 residues. With 0 bases removed from V and 13 bases from J, the gap between germline ends came to 10 bases. CDR3 nucleotide sequence: TGTGCCTGGAGTGTACGGGCAGGGCCCCTCCACTTT. Translated, it gives CAWSVRAGPLHF.

The chain has TRBV19 and TRBJ1-5; D remains ambiguous. There are 12 residues in the CDR3. V lost 6 bases, J lost 0 bases, and 3 bases lay in between. Germline values: CDR1 LNHDA, CDR2 SQIVND (reference sequence). The CDR3 region has the DNA TGTGCCAGTAGCCCTAGCAATCAGCCCCAGCATTTT. It is translated as CASSPSNQPQHF.

This rearrangement joins TRBV11-1 to TRBJ2-5; no firm D call. The CDR3 runs to 15 residues. Germline V gene data show CDR1 as SGHAT and CDR2 as FQDESV (reference sequence). The V end was cut by 3 bases, the J end by 1 base, with 12 bases between. The DNA of the CDR3 is TGTGCCAGCAGCTTCCGTGGGGAAGCCCAAGAGACCCAGTACTTC. Its protein product is CASSFRGEAQETQYF.